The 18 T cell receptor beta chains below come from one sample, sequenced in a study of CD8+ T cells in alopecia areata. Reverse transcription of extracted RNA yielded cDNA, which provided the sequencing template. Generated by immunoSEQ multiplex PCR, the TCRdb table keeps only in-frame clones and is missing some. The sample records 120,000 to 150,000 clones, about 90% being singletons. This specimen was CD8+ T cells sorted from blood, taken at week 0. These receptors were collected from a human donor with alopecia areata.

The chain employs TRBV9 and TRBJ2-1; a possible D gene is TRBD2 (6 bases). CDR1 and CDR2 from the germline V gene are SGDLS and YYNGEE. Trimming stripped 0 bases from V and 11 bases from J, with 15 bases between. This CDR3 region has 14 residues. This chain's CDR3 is CASSVVVDGGKQFF. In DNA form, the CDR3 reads TGTGCCAGCAGCGTAGTCGTCGACGGAGGGAAGCAGTTCTTC. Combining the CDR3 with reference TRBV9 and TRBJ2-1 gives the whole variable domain DSGVTQTPKHLITATGQRVTLRCSPRSGDLSVYWYQQSLDQGLQFLIQYYNGEERAKGNILERFSAQQFPDLHSELNLSSLELGDSALYFCASSVVVDGGKQFFGPGTRLTVL.

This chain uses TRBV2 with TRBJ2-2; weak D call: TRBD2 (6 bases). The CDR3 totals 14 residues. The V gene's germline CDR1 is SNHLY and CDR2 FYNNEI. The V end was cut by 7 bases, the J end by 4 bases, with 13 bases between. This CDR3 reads CASMGGGGTGELFF. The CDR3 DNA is TGTGCCAGCATGGGGGGAGGTGGCACCGGGGAGCTGTTTTTT.

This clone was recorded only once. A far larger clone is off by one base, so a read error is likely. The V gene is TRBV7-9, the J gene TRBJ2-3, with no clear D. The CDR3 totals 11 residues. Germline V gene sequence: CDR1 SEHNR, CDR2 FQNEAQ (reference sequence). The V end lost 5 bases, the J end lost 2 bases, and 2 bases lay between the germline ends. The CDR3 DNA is TGTGCCAGCAGCAACACAGATACGCAGTATTTT. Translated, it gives CASSNTDTQYF.

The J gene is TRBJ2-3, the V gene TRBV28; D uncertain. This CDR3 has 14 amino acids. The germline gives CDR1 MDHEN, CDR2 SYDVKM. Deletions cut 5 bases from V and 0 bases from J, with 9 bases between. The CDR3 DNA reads TGTGCCAGCAGTCCCACGGGCAGCACAGATACGCAGTATTTT. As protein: CASSPTGSTDTQYF.

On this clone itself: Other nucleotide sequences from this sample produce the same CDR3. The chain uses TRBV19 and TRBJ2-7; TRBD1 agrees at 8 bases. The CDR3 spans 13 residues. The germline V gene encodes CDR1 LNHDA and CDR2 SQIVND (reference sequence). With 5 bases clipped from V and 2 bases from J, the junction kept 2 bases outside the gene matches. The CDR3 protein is CASSPGQAYEQYF. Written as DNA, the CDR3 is TGTGCCAGTAGTCCGGGACAGGCCTACGAGCAGTACTTC.

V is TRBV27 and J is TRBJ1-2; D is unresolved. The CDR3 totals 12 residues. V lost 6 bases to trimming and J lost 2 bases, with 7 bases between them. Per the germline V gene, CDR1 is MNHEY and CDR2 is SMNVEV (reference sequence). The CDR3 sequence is CASRTQNYGYTF. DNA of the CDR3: TGTGCCAGCAGGACACAAAACTATGGCTACACCTTC.

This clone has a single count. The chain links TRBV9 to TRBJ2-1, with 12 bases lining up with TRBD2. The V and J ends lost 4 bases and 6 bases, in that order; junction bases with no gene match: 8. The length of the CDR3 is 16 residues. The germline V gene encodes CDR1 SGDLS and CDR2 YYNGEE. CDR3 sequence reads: CASSTRTSGILNEQFF. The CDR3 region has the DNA TGTGCCAGCAGCACTAGGACTAGCGGGATACTCAATGAGCAGTTCTTC.

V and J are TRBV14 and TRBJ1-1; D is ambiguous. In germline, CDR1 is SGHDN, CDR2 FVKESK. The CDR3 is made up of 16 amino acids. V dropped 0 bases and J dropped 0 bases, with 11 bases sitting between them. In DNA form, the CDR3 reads TGTGCCAGCAGCCAAGAGTACCGCCCGATGAACACTGAAGCTTTCTTT. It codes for CASSQEYRPMNTEAFF.

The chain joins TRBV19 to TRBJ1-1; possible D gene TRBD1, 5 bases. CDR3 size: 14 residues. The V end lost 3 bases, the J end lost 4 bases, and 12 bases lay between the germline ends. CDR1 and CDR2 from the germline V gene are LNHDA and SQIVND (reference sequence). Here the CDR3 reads CASSMEGRGTEAFF. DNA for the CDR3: TGTGCCAGTAGTATGGAAGGGAGGGGCACTGAAGCTTTCTTT. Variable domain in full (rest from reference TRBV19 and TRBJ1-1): DGGITQSPKYLFRKEGQNVTLSCEQNLNHDAMYWYRQDPGQGLRLIYYSQIVNDFQKGDIAEGYSVSREKKESFPLTVTSAQKNPTAFYLCASSMEGRGTEAFFGQGTRLTVV.

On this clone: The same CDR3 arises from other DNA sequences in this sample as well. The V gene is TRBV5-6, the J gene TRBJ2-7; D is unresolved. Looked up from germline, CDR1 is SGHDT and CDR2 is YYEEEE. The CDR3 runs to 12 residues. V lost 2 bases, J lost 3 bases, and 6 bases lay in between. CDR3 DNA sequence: TGTGCCAGCAGCTTAGAGGACTACGAGCAGTACTTC. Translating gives CASSLEDYEQYF.

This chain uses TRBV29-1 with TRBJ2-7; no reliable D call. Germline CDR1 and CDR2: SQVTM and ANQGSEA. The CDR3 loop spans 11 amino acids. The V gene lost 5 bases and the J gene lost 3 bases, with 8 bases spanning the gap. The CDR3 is CSVLDGYEQYF. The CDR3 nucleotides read TGCAGCGTTCTGGACGGCTACGAGCAGTACTTC.

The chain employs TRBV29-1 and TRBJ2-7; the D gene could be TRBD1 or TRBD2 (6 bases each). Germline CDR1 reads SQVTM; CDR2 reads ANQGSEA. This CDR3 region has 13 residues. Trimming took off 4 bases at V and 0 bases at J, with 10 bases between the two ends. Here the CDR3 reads CSVVEGVSYEQYF. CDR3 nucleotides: TGCAGCGTTGTGGAGGGGGTCTCCTACGAGCAGTACTTC.

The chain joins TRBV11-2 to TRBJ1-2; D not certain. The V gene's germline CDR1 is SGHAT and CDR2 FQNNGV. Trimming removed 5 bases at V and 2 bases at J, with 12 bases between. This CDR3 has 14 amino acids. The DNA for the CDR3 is TGTGCCAGCAGCAGAGCCGACGGGAACTATGGCTACACCTTC. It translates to CASSRADGNYGYTF. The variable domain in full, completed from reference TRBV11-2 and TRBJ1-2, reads EAGVAQSPRYKIIEKRQSVAFWCNPISGHATLYWYQQILGQGPKLLIQFQNNGVVDDSQLPKDRFSAERLKGVDSTLKIQPAKLEDSAVYLCASSRADGNYGYTFGSGTRLTVV.

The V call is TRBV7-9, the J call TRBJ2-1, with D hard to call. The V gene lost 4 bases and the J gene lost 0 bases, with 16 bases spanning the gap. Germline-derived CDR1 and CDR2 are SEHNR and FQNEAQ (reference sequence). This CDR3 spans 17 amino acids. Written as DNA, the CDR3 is TGTGCCAGCAGCTCCCGGAACCGAGCGAGCTCCTACAATGAGCAGTTCTTC. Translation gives CASSSRNRASSYNEQFF.

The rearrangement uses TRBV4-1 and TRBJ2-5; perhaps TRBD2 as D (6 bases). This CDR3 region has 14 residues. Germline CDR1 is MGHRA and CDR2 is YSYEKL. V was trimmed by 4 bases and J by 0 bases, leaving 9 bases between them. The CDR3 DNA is TGCGCCAGCAGCCCTCCGGGAGACCAAGAGACCCAGTACTTC. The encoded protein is CASSPPGDQETQYF.

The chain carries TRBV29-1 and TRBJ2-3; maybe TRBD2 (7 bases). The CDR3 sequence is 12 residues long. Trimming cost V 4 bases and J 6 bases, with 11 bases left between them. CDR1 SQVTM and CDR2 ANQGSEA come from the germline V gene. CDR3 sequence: CSVVGGGDTQYF. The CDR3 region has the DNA TGCAGCGTTGTAGGGGGAGGGGATACGCAGTATTTT.

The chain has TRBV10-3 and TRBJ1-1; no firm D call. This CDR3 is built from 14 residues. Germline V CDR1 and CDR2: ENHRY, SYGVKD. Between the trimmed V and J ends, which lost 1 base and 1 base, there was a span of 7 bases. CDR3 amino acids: CAISEWEENTEAFF. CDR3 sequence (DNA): TGTGCCATCAGTGAGTGGGAGGAGAACACTGAAGCTTTCTTT.

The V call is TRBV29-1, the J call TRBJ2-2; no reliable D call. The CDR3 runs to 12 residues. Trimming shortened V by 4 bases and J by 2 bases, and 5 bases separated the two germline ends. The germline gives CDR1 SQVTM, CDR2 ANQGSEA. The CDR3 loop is CSVVTNTGELFF. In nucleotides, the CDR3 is TGCAGCGTTGTCACCAACACCGGGGAGCTGTTTTTT.